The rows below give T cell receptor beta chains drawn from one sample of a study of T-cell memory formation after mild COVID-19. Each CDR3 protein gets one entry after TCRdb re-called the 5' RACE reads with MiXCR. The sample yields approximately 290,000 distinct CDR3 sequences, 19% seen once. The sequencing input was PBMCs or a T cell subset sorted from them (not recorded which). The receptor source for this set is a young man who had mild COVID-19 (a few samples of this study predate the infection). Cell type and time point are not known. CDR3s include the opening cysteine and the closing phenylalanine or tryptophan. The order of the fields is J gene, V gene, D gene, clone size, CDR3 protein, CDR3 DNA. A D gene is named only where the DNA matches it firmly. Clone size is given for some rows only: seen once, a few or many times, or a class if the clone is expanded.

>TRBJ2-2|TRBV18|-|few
CASSGQPNTGELFF
TGTGCCAGCTCGGGACAACCGAACACCGGGGAGCTGTTTTTT
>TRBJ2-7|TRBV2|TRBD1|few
CASSVDRFQEQYF
TGTGCCAGCAGTGTGGACAGGTTTCAAGAGCAGTACTTC
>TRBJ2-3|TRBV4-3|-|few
CASSQVGGGTTDTQYF
TGCGCCAGCAGCCAAGTCGGTGGGGGGACTACAGATACGCAGTATTTT
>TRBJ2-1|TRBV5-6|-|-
CASSVWRSDFNEQFF
TGTGCCAGCAGCGTCTGGCGATCGGACTTCAATGAGCAGTTCTTC
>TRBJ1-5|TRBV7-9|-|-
CAIRRDNQPQHF
TGTGCCATCAGACGGGACAATCAGCCCCAGCATTTT
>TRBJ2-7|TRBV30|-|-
CAWNPPGSSYEQYF
TGTGCCTGGAATCCGCCTGGGAGCTCCTACGAGCAGTACTTC
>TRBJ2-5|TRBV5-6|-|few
CASSLAWGETQYF
TGTGCCAGCAGCTTGGCCTGGGGAGAGACCCAGTACTTC
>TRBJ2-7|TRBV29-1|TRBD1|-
CSVTGGIPYEQYF
TGCAGCGTCACAGGGGGGATTCCCTACGAGCAGTACTTC
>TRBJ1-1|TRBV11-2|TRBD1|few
CASSPQGAANTEAFF
TGTGCCAGCAGCCCCCAGGGGGCGGCGAACACTGAAGCTTTCTTT
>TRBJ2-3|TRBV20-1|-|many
CSARSPGVGTDTQYF
TGCAGTGCTAGGTCCCCGGGTGTCGGCACAGATACGCAGTATTTT
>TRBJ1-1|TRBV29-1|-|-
CSVLLGVYRAAFF
TGCAGCGTCCTACTAGGCGTATACCGCGCGGCTTTCTTT
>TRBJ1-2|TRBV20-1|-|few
CSASGHLFGYTF
TGCAGTGCTAGCGGGCATTTGTTTGGCTACACCTTC
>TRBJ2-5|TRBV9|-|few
CASSVSAEETQYF
TGTGCCAGCAGCGTTAGCGCGGAAGAGACCCAGTACTTC
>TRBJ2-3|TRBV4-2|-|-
CASSQAAMGARTDTQYF
TGTGCCAGCAGCCAAGCCGCGATGGGCGCGAGAACAGATACGCAGTATTTT
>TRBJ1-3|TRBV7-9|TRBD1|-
CASSPINRGGNTIYF
TGTGCCAGCAGCCCAATCAACAGGGGAGGAAACACCATATATTTT
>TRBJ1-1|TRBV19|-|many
CASSIDGRNTEAFF
TGTGCCAGTAGTATAGACGGACGGAACACTGAAGCTTTCTTT
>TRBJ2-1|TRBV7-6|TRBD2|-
CASSLPLAAPGNEQFF
TGTGCCAGCAGCCTCCCTCTAGCGGCCCCAGGTAATGAGCAGTTCTTC
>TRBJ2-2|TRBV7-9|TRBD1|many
CASSPFRDRGTGELFF
TGTGCCAGCAGCCCCTTCCGGGACAGGGGGACCGGGGAGCTGTTTTTT
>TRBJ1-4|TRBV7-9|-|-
CASSPPGQGGEKLFF
TGTGCCAGCAGTCCCCCGGGGCAGGGAGGCGAAAAACTGTTTTTT
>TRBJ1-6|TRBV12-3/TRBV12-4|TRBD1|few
CASRPTGDGNSPLHF
TGTGCCAGCAGACCGACAGGGGACGGGAATTCACCCCTCCACTTT
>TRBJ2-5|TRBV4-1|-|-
CASSHRTVAVIETQYF
TGCGCCAGCAGCCATAGGACAGTGGCGGTGATAGAGACCCAGTACTTC
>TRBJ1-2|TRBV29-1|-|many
CSVRRIAGSYGYTF
TGCAGCGTCCGACGAATTGCAGGGTCCTATGGCTACACCTTC
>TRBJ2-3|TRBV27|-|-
CASGYLLPQDTQYF
TGTGCCAGCGGATACCTCCTCCCCCAAGATACGCAGTATTTT
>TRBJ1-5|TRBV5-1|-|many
CASSLGVSNQPQHF
TGCGCCAGCAGCTTGGGTGTTAGCAATCAGCCCCAGCATTTT
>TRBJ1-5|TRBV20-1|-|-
CSARRGDSNQPQHF
TGCAGTGCTAGAAGGGGGGATAGCAATCAGCCCCAGCATTTT
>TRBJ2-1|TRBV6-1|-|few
CASGGGRTYNEQFF
TGTGCCAGCGGCGGGGGCCGCACCTACAATGAGCAGTTCTTC
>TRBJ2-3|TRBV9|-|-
CASSGPGPTDTQYF
TGTGCCAGCAGCGGCCCTGGTCCCACAGATACGCAGTATTTT
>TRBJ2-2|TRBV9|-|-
CASSVVGGPGELFF
TGTGCCAGCAGCGTAGTTGGAGGGCCCGGGGAGCTGTTTTTT
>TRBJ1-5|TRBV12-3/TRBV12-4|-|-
CASSSWFVGQPQHF
TGTGCCAGCAGTTCCTGGTTTGTAGGTCAGCCCCAGCATTTT
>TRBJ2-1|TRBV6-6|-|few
CASSYTAPSSYNEQFF
TGTGCCAGCAGTTACACTGCCCCGAGCTCCTACAATGAGCAGTTCTTC
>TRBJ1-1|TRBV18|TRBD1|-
CASSPDRAHEAFF
TGTGCCAGCTCACCAGACAGGGCCCATGAAGCTTTCTTT
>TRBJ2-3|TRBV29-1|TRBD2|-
CSVDGLAGVLTDTQYF
TGCAGCGTTGACGGACTAGCGGGGGTTCTAACAGATACGCAGTATTTT
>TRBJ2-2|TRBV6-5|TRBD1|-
CASSWDRAGTGELFF
TGTGCCAGCAGTTGGGACAGGGCGGGCACCGGGGAGCTGTTTTTT
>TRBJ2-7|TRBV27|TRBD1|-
CASSLGGQGYNEQYF
TGTGCCAGCAGTTTGGGGGGACAGGGTTACAACGAGCAGTACTTC
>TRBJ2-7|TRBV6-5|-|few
CASSYGSGTTYEQYF
TGTGCCAGCAGTTACGGTTCGGGGACAACCTACGAGCAGTACTTC
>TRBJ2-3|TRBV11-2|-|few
CASSLGGRTGRTDTQYF
TGTGCCAGCAGCTTGGGAGGGAGGACAGGGAGAACAGATACGCAGTATTTT
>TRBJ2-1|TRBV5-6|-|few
CASSFQGRGGNEQFF
TGTGCCAGCAGCTTCCAGGGACGTGGAGGCAATGAGCAGTTCTTC